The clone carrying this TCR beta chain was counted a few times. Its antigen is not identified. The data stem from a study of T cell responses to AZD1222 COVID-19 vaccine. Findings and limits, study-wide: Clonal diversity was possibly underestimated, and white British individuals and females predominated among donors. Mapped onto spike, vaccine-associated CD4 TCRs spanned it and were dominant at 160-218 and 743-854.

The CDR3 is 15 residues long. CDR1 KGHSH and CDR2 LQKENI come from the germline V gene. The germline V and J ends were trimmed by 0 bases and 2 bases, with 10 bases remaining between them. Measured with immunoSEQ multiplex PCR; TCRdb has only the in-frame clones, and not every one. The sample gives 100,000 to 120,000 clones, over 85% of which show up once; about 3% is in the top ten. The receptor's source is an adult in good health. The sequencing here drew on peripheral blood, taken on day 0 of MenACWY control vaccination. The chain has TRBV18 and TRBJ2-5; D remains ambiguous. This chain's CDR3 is CASSPPAAKQETQYF. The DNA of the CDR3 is TGTGCCAGCTCACCACCGGCGGCTAAACAAGAGACCCAGTACTTC.